The next 7 T cell receptor beta chains were all read from a single sample in a study of blood T cell repertoires in COVID-19. Clones were sequenced by immunoSEQ multiplex PCR, and TCRdb holds only the in-frame ones, with some missing. The sample contains 96,000 or so clones, approximately 91% of which appear only once. The source material was peripheral blood. The receptors derive from a woman older than 75 with acute or convalescent COVID-19.

The chain has TRBV4-1 and TRBJ1-1; TRBD1 aligns across 7 bases. V dropped 4 bases and J dropped 6; count of bases not matched to a gene: 11. The CDR3 is 15 amino acids. Germline CDR1 is MGHRA and CDR2 is YSYEKL. The CDR3 here is CASSLPRGGMAEAFF. CDR3 coding DNA: TGCGCCAGCAGCCTACCAAGAGGGGGCATGGCTGAAGCTTTCTTT.

The chain recombines TRBV6-5 with TRBJ1-1; D perhaps matches TRBD1 (5 bases). Per germline, CDR1 MNHEY and CDR2 SVGAGI. This CDR3 comprises 16 residues. Trimming pared 0 bases from V and 5 bases from J, leaving 16 bases between. This CDR3 reads CASSYSMFREVTEAFF. As DNA, the CDR3 is TGTGCCAGCAGTTACTCGATGTTCAGGGAAGTTACTGAAGCTTTCTTT.

This chain connects TRBV9 to TRBJ1-2; TRBD1 might be the D (5 bases). The CDR3 length is 14 residues. Trimming stripped 2 bases from V and 2 bases from J, with 10 bases between. From germline, CDR1 is SGDLS and CDR2 YYNGEE. CDR3 sequence reads: CASSVDSLNYGYTF. The CDR3 coding sequence is TGTGCCAGCAGCGTCGACAGTTTAAACTATGGCTACACCTTC. Full variable domain (missing parts from reference TRBV9 and TRBJ1-2): DSGVTQTPKHLITATGQRVTLRCSPRSGDLSVYWYQQSLDQGLQFLIQYYNGEERAKGNILERFSAQQFPDLHSELNLSSLELGDSALYFCASSVDSLNYGYTFGSGTRLTVV.

V usage is TRBV2 and J usage is TRBJ2-3; 9 bases are a match to TRBD1. CDR3 length: 15 amino acids. The trim removed 7 bases at V and 0 bases at J, leaving 5 bases unmatched. Germline loops: CDR1 SNHLY, CDR2 FYNNEI. CDR3 coding DNA: TGTGCCAGCAATGGAGGGACAGGGAGCACAGATACGCAGTATTTT. Encoded protein: CASNGGTGSTDTQYF.

A single count supports this clone. This chain joins TRBV9 and TRBJ2-3; 10 nucleotides agree with TRBD2. Germline CDR1 and CDR2: SGDLS and YYNGEE. After removal of 3 bases from V and 3 bases from J, the junction contained 16 bases not matched to a gene. This CDR3 has 19 amino acids. The CDR3 DNA follows: TGTGCCAGCAGCGGGAATCGGGCTTCTAGCGGGAGTGGGACAGATACGCAGTATTTT. Translating gives CASSGNRASSGSGTDTQYF.

This clone was detected only once. V usage is TRBV7-2 and J usage is TRBJ1-6, with a possible D match to TRBD1 (6 bases). This CDR3 is 13 amino acids long. Germline-derived CDR1 and CDR2 are SGHTA and FQGNSA. V was trimmed by 4 bases and J by 7 bases, leaving 8 bases between them. CDR3 DNA sequence: TGTGCCAGCAGCTACGACAGGAATTCACCCCTCCACTTT. This gives the protein CASSYDRNSPLHF.

The chain combines TRBV20-1 with TRBJ1-1; TRBD1 is a possible D gene (6 bases). From germline, CDR1 is DFQATT and CDR2 SNEGSKA (reference sequence). CDR3 length equals 16 residues. Trimming pared 3 bases from V and 1 base from J, leaving 18 bases between. The CDR3 here is CSASGDTTLGNTEAFF. The CDR3, as DNA: TGCAGTGCTAGTGGGGACACTACTTTGGGGAACACTGAAGCTTTCTTT.